The text below deals with one TCR beta chain. The antigen is undetermined. The data originate from a study of cytomegalovirus exposure and HLA in healthy donors. General study points: The authors assumed roughly uniform sequencing depth across donors for presence/absence analyses. Researchers counted 164 TCR beta chains as cytomegalovirus-associated. It was confirmed in vitro that three of the CMV-associated chains were specific for CMV antigens.

PCR primers comprised 60 Vbeta and 13 Jbeta primers. Original processing notes: In a later analysis, roughly 10 million of approximately 86 million unique beta chains occurred in at least two donors. Here immunoSEQ multiplex PCR was the method, and the copy in TCRdb shows in-frame clones only, minus some. V and J calls and clone size are those listed in that table; D and trimming were worked out from the DNA. The sample has approximately 200,000 clones; around 85% are singletons. The CDR3 is made up of 14 amino acids. V lost 4 bases, J lost 6 bases, and 3 bases stayed unmatched. Germline values: CDR1 MNHEY, CDR2 SMNVEV (reference sequence).

This chain uses TRBV27 with TRBJ2-7, with 13 positions matching TRBD2. Sequencing used PBMCs. This sequence originates from a human donor in good health. The CDR3 sequence: CASSWTSGSFEQYF. The CDR3 DNA is TGTGCCAGCAGTTGGACTAGCGGGAGTTTCGAGCAGTACTTC.